Sequencing of this T cell receptor beta chain was carried out in a study of T cell clonotyping in hematopoietic cell transplantation. The wider study: Blood collection times were about day -28 and days 30, 100, 180 posttransplant. Study-wide results and limits: After transplant, recipient diversity fell while pathologically expanded clonotypes grew through day 180. At the given depth, recipient repertoires were over 97% de novo clonotypes.

TCRdb's table, derived via immunoSEQ multiplex PCR, lists solely in-frame clones and lacks some. This sample has about 15,000 clones; about 56% occur once, and the top ten carry 7.5% to 10%. Comment on this clone: Its antigen is undetermined.

Trimming took 0 bases from V and 12 from J, leaving 13 bases between them. Germline CDR1 and CDR2: SGDLS and YYNGEE. This CDR3 region has 12 residues. The receptor comes from a human donor who either received an allogeneic hematopoietic cell transplant for a myeloid malignancy or was a related donor (not recorded which). Some clones in this sample may be carry-over from other donors' samples. Sequenced input: PBMCs. The V and J genes are TRBV9 and TRBJ2-7, with D tentatively TRBD1 (5 bases). CDR3 in DNA: TGTGCCAGCAGCGTAGGTGAAGGGGTGTTGTACTTC. This encodes CASSVGEGVLYF.